This TCR beta chain was captured in a study of T cells in Graves' hyperthyroidism and ophthalmopathy. For the study at large: Peripheral blood samples were taken at initial diagnosis, prior to any treatment.

RNA transcripts served as the template for amplifying TCR beta CDR3 regions. First-round RT-PCR of the TCR CDR3 relied on the HTBI primer set. TCRdb re-derived calls from the multiplex PCR reads in MiXCR, one entry per CDR3 protein. The sample carries 500,000 to 700,000 distinct CDR3 sequences, around 15% recorded once. Graves' hyperthyroidism was deemed stable given no ophthalmopathy progression within 18 months. Patients showing uncontrolled infection, other autoimmune disease, pregnancy or lactation were ineligible. Fresh 10 ml peripheral blood yielded PBMCs. The CDR3 extends over 15 amino acids. The V gene end was trimmed by 1 base and the J gene end by 6 bases; junction bases not matched to a gene: 4. Germline V gene data show CDR1 as LNHNV and CDR2 as YYDKDF (reference sequence).

Sequencing was done on a sample of blood. V and J are TRBV15 and TRBJ1-2, with TRBD1 identical over 11 bases. The source is a woman aged 18-29 years with Graves' hyperthyroidism. CDR3 in DNA: TGTGCCACCAGCAGAGTGAGGACAGGGGGCGATGGCTACACCTTC. This translates into CATSRVRTGGDGYTF. Drawing the rest from reference TRBV15 and TRBJ1-2, the complete variable domain is DAMVIQNPRYQVTQFGKPVTLSCSQTLNHNVMYWYQQKSSQAPKLLFHYYDKDFNNEADTPDNFQSRRPNTSFCFLDIRSPGLGDTAMYLCATSRVRTGGDGYTFGSGTRLTVV.